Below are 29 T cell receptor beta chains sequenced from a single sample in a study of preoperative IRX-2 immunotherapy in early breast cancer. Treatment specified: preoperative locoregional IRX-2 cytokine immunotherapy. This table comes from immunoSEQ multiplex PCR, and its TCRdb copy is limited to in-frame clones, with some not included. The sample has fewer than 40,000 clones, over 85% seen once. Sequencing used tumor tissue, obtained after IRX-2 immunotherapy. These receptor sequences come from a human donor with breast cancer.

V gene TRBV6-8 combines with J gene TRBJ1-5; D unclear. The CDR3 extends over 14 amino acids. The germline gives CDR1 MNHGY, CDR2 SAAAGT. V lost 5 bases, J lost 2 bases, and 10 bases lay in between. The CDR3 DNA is TGTGCCAGCAGTCCCGACATGGGCAATCAGCCCCAGCATTTT. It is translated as CASSPDMGNQPQHF.

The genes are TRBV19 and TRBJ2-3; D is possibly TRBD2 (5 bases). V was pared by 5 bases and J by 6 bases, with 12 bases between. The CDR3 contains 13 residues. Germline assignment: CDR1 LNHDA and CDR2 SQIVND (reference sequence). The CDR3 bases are TGTGCCAGTAGTCGTGGGAGAGGTGATACGCAGTATTTT. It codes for CASSRGRGDTQYF.

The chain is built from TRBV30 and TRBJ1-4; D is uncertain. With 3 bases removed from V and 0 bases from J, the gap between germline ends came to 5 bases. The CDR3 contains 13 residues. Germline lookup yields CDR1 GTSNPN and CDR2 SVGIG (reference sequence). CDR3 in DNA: TGTGCCTGGAGACGAGCAACTAATGAAAAACTGTTTTTT. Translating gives CAWRRATNEKLFF.

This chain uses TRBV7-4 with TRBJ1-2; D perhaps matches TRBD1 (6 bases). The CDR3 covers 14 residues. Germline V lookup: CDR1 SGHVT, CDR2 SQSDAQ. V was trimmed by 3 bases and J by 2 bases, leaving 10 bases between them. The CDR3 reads CASSLDRRNYGYTF. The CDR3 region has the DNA TGTGCCAGCAGCTTGGACAGACGGAACTATGGCTACACCTTC.

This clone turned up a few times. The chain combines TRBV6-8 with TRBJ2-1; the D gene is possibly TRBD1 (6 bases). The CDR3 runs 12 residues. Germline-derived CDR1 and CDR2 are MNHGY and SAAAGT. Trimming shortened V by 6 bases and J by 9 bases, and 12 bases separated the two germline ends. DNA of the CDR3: TGTGCCAGCAGAGAGGGGGTCCGTGAGCAGTTCTTC. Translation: CASREGVREQFF.

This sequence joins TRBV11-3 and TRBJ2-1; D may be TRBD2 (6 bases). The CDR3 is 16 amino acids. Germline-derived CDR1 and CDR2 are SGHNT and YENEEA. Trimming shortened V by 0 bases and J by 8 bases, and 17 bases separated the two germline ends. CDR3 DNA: TGTGCCAGCAGCTTAGAAAGACTAGGATCGGGGGATGAGCAGTTCTTC. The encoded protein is CASSLERLGSGDEQFF.

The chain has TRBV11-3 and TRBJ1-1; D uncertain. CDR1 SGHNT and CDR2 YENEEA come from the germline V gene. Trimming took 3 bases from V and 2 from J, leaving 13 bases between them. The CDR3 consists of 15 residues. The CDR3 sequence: CASSFRNRDNTEAFF. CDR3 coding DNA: TGTGCCAGCAGCTTCAGAAATCGGGATAACACTGAAGCTTTCTTT. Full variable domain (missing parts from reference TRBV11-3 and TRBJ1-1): EAGVVQSPRYKIIEKKQPVAFWCNPISGHNTLYWYLQNLGQGPELLIRYENEEAVDDSQLPKDRFSAERLKGVDSTLKIQPAELGDSAVYLCASSFRNRDNTEAFFGQGTRLTVV.

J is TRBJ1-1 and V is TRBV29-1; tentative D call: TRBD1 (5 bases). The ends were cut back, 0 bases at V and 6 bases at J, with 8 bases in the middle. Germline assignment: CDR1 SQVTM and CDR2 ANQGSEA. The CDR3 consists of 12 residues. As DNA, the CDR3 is TGCAGCGTTGAAGACAGGGCCCCTGAAGCTTTCTTT. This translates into CSVEDRAPEAFF.

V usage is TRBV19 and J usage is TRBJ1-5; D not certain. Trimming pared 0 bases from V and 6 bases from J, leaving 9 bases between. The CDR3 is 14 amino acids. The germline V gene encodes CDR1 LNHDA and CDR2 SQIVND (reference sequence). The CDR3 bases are TGTGCCAGTAGTATAGAGTGGACTGGTCAGCCCCAGCATTTT. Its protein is CASSIEWTGQPQHF.

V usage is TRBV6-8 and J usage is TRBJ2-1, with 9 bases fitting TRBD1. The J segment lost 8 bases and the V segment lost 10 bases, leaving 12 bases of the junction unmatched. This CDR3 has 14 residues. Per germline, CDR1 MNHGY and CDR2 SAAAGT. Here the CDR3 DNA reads TGTGCCATCTCGAGGGGACAGGGTACGGATGAGCAGTTCTTC. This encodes CAISRGQGTDEQFF.

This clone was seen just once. CDR3 bases: TGTGCCAGCAGGTCTGACAGGGGTGGGACTGAAGCTTTCTTT. It yields the protein CASRSDRGGTEAFF. This sequence joins TRBV28 and TRBJ1-1; TRBD1 aligns across 8 bases. After removal of 6 bases from V and 5 bases from J, the junction contained 8 bases not matched to a gene. The CDR3 covers 14 residues. Germline assignment: CDR1 MDHEN and CDR2 SYDVKM.

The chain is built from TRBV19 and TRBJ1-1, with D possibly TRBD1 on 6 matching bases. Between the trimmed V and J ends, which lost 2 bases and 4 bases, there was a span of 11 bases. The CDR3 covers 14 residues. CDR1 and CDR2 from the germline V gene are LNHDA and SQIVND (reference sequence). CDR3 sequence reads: CASSIQGFGTEAFF. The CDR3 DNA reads TGTGCCAGTAGTATACAGGGGTTCGGCACTGAAGCTTTCTTT.

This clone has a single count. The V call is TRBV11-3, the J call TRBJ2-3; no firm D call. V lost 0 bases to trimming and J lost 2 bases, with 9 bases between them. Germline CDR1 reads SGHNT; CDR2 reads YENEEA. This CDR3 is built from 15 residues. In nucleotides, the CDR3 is TGTGCCAGCAGCTTAGAGGCCGCCTACACAGATACGCAGTATTTT. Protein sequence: CASSLEAAYTDTQYF.

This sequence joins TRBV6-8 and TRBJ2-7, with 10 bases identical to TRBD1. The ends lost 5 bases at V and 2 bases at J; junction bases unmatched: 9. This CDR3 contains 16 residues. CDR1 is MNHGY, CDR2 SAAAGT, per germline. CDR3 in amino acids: CASSTARDRGPYEQYF. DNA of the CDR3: TGTGCCAGCAGTACGGCCAGGGACAGGGGCCCCTACGAGCAGTACTTC.

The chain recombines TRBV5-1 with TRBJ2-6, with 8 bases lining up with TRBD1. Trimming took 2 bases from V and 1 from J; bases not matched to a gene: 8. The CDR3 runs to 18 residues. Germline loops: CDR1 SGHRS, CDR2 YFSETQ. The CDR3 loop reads CASSLGQGFLSGANVLTF. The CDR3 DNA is TGCGCCAGCAGCTTAGGACAGGGATTCCTATCTGGGGCCAACGTCCTGACTTTC. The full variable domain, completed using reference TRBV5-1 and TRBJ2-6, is KAGVTQTPRYLIKTRGQQVTLSCSPISGHRSVSWYQQTPGQGLQFLFEYFSETQRNKGNFPGRFSGRQFSNSRSEMNVSTLELGDSALYLCASSLGQGFLSGANVLTFGAGSRLTVL.

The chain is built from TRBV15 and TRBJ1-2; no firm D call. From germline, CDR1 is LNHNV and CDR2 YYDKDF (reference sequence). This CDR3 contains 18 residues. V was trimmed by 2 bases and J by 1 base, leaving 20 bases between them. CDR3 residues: CATSRRTLTRAFNYGYTF. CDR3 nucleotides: TGTGCCACCAGCAGAAGAACGCTAACAAGGGCCTTTAACTATGGCTACACCTTC.

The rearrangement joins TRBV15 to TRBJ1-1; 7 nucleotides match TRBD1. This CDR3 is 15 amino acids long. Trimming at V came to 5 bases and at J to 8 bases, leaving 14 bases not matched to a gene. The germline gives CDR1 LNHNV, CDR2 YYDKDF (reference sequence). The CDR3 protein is CATSGGVTGSGEAFF. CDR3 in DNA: TGTGCCACCAGCGGGGGGGTGACAGGGTCAGGGGAAGCTTTCTTT.

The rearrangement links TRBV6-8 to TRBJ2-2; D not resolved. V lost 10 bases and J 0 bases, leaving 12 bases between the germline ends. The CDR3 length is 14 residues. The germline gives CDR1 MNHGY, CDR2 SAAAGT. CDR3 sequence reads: CATGTDANTGELFF. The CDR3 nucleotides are TGTGCCACCGGAACGGACGCGAACACCGGGGAGCTGTTTTTT.

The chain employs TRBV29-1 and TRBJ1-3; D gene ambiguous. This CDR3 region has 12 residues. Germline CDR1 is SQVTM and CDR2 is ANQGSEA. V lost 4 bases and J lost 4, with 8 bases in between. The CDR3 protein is CSVGNGGNTIYF. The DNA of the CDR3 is TGCAGCGTTGGTAACGGCGGAAACACCATATATTTT.

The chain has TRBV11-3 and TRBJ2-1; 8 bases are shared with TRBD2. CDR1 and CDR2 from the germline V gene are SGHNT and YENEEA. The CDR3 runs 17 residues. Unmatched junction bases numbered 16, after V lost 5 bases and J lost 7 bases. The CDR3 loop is CASSPGGASGSLNEQFF. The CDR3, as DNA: TGTGCCAGCAGCCCCGGGGGGGCGAGCGGGAGTCTAAATGAGCAGTTCTTC.

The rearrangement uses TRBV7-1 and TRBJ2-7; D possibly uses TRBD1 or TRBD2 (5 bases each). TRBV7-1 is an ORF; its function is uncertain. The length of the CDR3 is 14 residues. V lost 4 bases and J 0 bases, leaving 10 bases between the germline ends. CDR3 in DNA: TGTGCCAGCAGCTTAGAGGGGATCTCCTACGAGCAGTACTTC. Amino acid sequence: CASSLEGISYEQYF.

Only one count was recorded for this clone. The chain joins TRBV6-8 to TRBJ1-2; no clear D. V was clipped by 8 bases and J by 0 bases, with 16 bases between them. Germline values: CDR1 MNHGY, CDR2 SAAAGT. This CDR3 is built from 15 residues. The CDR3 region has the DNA TGTGCCAGCTTAAAAAGCGGGGAAACTAACTATGGCTACACCTTC. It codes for CASLKSGETNYGYTF.

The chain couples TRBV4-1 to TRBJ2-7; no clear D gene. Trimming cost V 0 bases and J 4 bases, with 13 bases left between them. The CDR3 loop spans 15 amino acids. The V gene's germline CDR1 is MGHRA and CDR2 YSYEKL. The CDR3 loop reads CASSQELSSWYEQYF. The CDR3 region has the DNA TGCGCCAGCAGCCAAGAATTAAGTAGTTGGTACGAGCAGTACTTC.

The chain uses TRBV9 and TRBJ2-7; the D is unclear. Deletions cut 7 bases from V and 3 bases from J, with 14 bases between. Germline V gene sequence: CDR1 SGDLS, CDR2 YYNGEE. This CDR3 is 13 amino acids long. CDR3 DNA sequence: TGTGCCAGCGTTCGGAGAGCTGGCTACGAGCAGTACTTC. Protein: CASVRRAGYEQYF.

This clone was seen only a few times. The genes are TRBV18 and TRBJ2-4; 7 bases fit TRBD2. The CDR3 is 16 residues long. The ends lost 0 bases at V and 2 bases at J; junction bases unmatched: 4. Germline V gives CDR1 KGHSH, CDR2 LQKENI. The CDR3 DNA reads TGTGCCAGCTCACCACCGACCAGCGGGACCAAAAACATTCAGTACTTC. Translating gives CASSPPTSGTKNIQYF.

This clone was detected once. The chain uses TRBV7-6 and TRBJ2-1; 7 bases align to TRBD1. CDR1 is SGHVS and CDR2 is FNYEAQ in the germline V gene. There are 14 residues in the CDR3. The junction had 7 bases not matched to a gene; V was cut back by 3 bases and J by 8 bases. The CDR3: CASSLTGSNDEQFF. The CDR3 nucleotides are TGTGCCAGCAGCTTGACAGGGAGTAACGATGAGCAGTTCTTC. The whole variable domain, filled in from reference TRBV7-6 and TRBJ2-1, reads GAGVSQSPRYKVTKRGQDVALRCDPISGHVSLYWYRQALGQGPEFLTYFNYEAQQDKSGLPNDRFSAERPEGSISTLTIQRTEQRDSAMYRCASSLTGSNDEQFFGPGTRLTVL.

In DNA form, the CDR3 reads TGTGCCAGCACCAATAGGGTGGCTAACTATGGCTACACCTTC. Protein: CASTNRVANYGYTF. The V call is TRBV12-5, the J call TRBJ1-2, with unresolved D. Germline V gene data show CDR1 as LGHNT and CDR2 as FRNRAP. The CDR3 consists of 14 residues. The full variable domain, in which reference TRBV12-5 and TRBJ1-2 provide the parts outside the CDR3, is DARVTQTPRHKVTEMGQEVTMRCQPILGHNTVFWYRQTMMQGLELLAYFRNRAPLDDSGMPKDRFSAEMPDATLATLKIQPSEPRDSAVYFCASTNRVANYGYTFGSGTRLTVV.

CDR3 sequence reads: CASSLETGFGELFF. The CDR3 coding sequence is TGTGCCAGCAGCTTGGAGACAGGGTTCGGGGAGCTGTTTTTT. This chain connects TRBV11-1 to TRBJ2-2; 7 bases map to TRBD1. The CDR3 totals 14 residues. Trimming cost V 3 bases and J 7 bases; bases outside gene matches: 5. Germline values: CDR1 SGHAT, CDR2 FQDESV (reference sequence). The variable domain in full, with the rest retrieved from reference TRBV11-1 and TRBJ2-2, is EAEVAQSPRYKITEKSQAVAFWCDPISGHATLYWYRQILGQGPELLVQFQDESVVDDSQLPKDRFSAERLKGVDSTLKIQPAELGDSAMYLCASSLETGFGELFFGEGSRLTVL.

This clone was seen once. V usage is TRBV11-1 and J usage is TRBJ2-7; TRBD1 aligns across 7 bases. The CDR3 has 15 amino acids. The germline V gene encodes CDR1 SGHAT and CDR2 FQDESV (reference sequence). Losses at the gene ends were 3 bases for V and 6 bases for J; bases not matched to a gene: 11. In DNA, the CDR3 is TGTGCCAGCAGCTTTGGTAGTAGGGGGCTCGGCGAGCAGTACTTC. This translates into CASSFGSRGLGEQYF. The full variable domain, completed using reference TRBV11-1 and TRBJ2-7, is EAEVAQSPRYKITEKSQAVAFWCDPISGHATLYWYRQILGQGPELLVQFQDESVVDDSQLPKDRFSAERLKGVDSTLKIQPAELGDSAMYLCASSFGSRGLGEQYFGPGTRLTVT.